Listed below are T cell receptor beta chains from one sample, sequenced in a study of vaccination effects on CD4 cells after COVID-19. Generated by immunoSEQ multiplex PCR, the TCRdb table keeps only in-frame clones and is missing some. The sample has tens of thousands of clones; approximately 75% are singletons. Their recognized antigens are unknown. The input for sequencing was CD4+ T cells from PBMCs cultured with HCoV-NL63 spike peptides, taken before COVID-19 vaccination. The receptors originated from a human donor who received a COVID-19 vaccine. Both conserved end residues are part of each CDR3. The D gene is left open where the match is weak. Expanded clones get a size class; other rows say once, few or many, or leave the size out.

size: .; D: .; V: TRBV27; J: TRBJ1-3; CDR3: CASSASQGSVFGNTIYF; DNA: TGTGCCAGCAGTGCCTCCCAGGGTTCAGTATTTGGAAACACCATATATTTT
size: .; D: .; V: TRBV12-3/TRBV12-4; J: TRBJ1-2; CDR3: CASSSSPLGGYTF; DNA: TGTGCCAGCAGCTCATCCCCCCTGGGAGGCTACACCTTC
size: .; D: .; V: TRBV12-3/TRBV12-4; J: TRBJ1-2; CDR3: CASGVGGYTF; DNA: TGTGCCAGTGGCGTAGGTGGCTACACCTTC
size: .; D: TRBD2; V: TRBV6-5; J: TRBJ2-3; CDR3: CASSYSRLAGVDTQYF; DNA: TGTGCCAGCAGTTACTCGAGACTAGCGGGGGTAGATACGCAGTATTTT
size: .; D: .; V: TRBV12-3/TRBV12-4; J: TRBJ1-1; CDR3: CASSLGRNTEAFF; DNA: TGTGCCAGCAGTTTGGGACGGAACACTGAAGCTTTCTTT
size: .; D: .; V: TRBV5-1; J: TRBJ2-5; CDR3: CASSLGTEKETQYF; DNA: TGCGCCAGCAGCTTGGGAACGGAGAAAGAGACCCAGTACTTC
size: .; D: .; V: TRBV29-1; J: TRBJ1-1; CDR3: CSVGEAFF; DNA: TGCAGCGTTGGGGAAGCTTTCTTT
size: .; D: .; V: TRBV27; J: TRBJ2-5; CDR3: CASSSILGETQYF; DNA: TGTGCCAGCAGTTCGATTCTTGGGGAGACCCAGTACTTC
size: .; D: .; V: TRBV30; J: TRBJ1-6; CDR3: CAWKGRGYGNSPLHF; DNA: TGTGCCTGGAAAGGCAGGGGTTACGGTAATTCACCCCTCCACTTT
size: .; D: TRBD1; V: TRBV2; J: TRBJ1-2; CDR3: CASRKNDLNRGRDGYTF; DNA: TGTGCCAGCAGGAAAAACGATCTCAACAGGGGGCGGGATGGCTACACCTTC
size: .; D: .; V: TRBV7-2; J: TRBJ1-3; CDR3: CASSSRGSSGNTIYF; DNA: TGTGCCAGCAGCTCACGGGGGTCCTCTGGAAACACCATATATTTT
size: few; D: .; V: TRBV2; J: TRBJ1-2; CDR3: CASRETVGYTF; DNA: TGTGCCAGCAGGGAGACAGTCGGCTACACCTTC
size: .; D: .; V: TRBV4-1; J: TRBJ2-5; CDR3: CASSQDGNRMQETQYF; DNA: TGCGCCAGCAGCCAAGATGGAAACAGGATGCAAGAGACCCAGTACTTC
size: .; D: .; V: TRBV2; J: TRBJ1-5; CDR3: CASRVRQDNQPQHF; DNA: TGTGCCAGCAGGGTAAGACAGGACAATCAGCCCCAGCATTTT
size: .; D: .; V: TRBV9; J: TRBJ2-5; CDR3: CASSVLVGETQYF; DNA: TGTGCCAGCAGCGTATTGGTCGGGGAGACCCAGTACTTC
size: few; D: TRBD1; V: TRBV4-2; J: TRBJ2-5; CDR3: CASSQATGGNLGETQYF; DNA: TGTGCCAGCAGCCAAGCTACAGGGGGCAATCTAGGAGAGACCCAGTACTTC
size: .; D: .; V: TRBV6-5; J: TRBJ2-5; CDR3: CASGSGDSQETQYF; DNA: TGTGCCAGCGGCTCGGGGGACAGCCAAGAGACCCAGTACTTC
size: .; D: TRBD1; V: TRBV23-1; J: TRBJ2-5; CDR3: CASSPPGQGARETQYF; DNA: TGCGCCAGCAGTCCTCCGGGACAGGGGGCTCGGGAGACCCAGTACTTC
size: .; D: TRBD1; V: TRBV28; J: TRBJ2-2; CDR3: CASRTSGQGAGELFF; DNA: TGTGCCAGCAGAACCTCGGGGCAGGGGGCCGGGGAGCTGTTTTTT
size: once; D: .; V: TRBV2; J: TRBJ2-1; CDR3: CASSGSSDEQFF; DNA: TGTGCCAGCAGTGGATCTAGCGATGAGCAGTTCTTC
size: .; D: TRBD1; V: TRBV5-1; J: TRBJ1-6; CDR3: CASSHHRGASSPLHF; DNA: TGCGCCAGCAGCCATCACAGGGGGGCGAGTTCACCCCTCCACTTT
size: .; D: TRBD1; V: TRBV28; J: TRBJ1-2; CDR3: CASRGTGSSYGYTF; DNA: TGTGCCAGCAGGGGGACAGGATCATCCTATGGCTACACCTTC
size: .; D: .; V: TRBV7-3; J: TRBJ2-5; CDR3: CASSLSSGGGETQYF; DNA: TGTGCCAGCAGCTTAAGTTCAGGGGGAGGGGAGACCCAGTACTTC
size: .; D: .; V: TRBV2; J: TRBJ2-6; CDR3: CASVAEPNVLTF; DNA: TGTGCCAGCGTAGCAGAACCCAACGTCCTGACTTTC
size: few; D: .; V: TRBV5-1; J: TRBJ1-5; CDR3: CASRPVPSGNQPQHF; DNA: TGCGCCAGCAGGCCCGTCCCGTCGGGCAATCAGCCCCAGCATTTT
size: .; D: TRBD2; V: TRBV7-2; J: TRBJ2-5; CDR3: CASSYNSGGPIQYF; DNA: TGTGCCAGCAGCTACAATAGCGGGGGGCCGATCCAGTACTTC
size: .; D: .; V: TRBV9; J: TRBJ1-1; CDR3: CASSQGTLNTEAFF; DNA: TGTGCCAGCAGTCAGGGAACACTGAACACTGAAGCTTTCTTT
size: .; D: .; V: TRBV5-6; J: TRBJ2-5; CDR3: CASSLKLTTAQQETQYF; DNA: TGTGCCAGCAGCTTGAAGTTAACGACAGCGCAACAAGAGACCCAGTACTTC
size: once; D: TRBD1; V: TRBV9; J: TRBJ1-2; CDR3: CASSEQQGLGYTF; DNA: TGTGCCAGCAGCGAACAACAGGGGTTAGGCTACACCTTC
size: .; D: .; V: TRBV15; J: TRBJ2-3; CDR3: CATSREASSTDTQYF; DNA: TGTGCCACCAGCAGAGAGGCTAGTTCTACAGATACGCAGTATTTT
size: few; D: TRBD1; V: TRBV12-5; J: TRBJ2-2; CDR3: CASGGYTGGLNTGELFF; DNA: TGTGCTAGTGGGGGATACACAGGGGGCTTGAACACCGGGGAGCTGTTTTTT
size: .; D: .; V: TRBV2; J: TRBJ1-4; CDR3: CASSEQGFLFF; DNA: TGTGCCAGCAGTGAACAGGGTTTTCTGTTTTTT
size: few; D: .; V: TRBV25-1; J: TRBJ1-2; CDR3: CASSDGRGYTF; DNA: TGTGCCAGCAGTGATGGCCGTGGCTACACCTTC
size: .; D: TRBD2; V: TRBV24-1; J: TRBJ2-5; CDR3: CATSDPSGSKETQYF; DNA: TGTGCCACCAGTGATCCTAGCGGGAGTAAAGAGACCCAGTACTTC
size: .; D: TRBD1; V: TRBV5-7; J: TRBJ1-5; CDR3: CASSSLGQGLYSNQPQHF; DNA: TGTGCCAGCAGCTCCCTAGGACAGGGATTATATAGCAATCAGCCCCAGCATTTT
size: .; D: .; V: TRBV3-1/TRBV3-2; J: TRBJ1-3; CDR3: CASSHSAGNTIYF; DNA: TGTGCCAGCAGCCATTCCGCAGGAAACACCATATATTTT
size: .; D: TRBD2; V: TRBV18; J: TRBJ2-3; CDR3: CASSARLAGGSTDTQYF; DNA: TGTGCCAGCTCAGCCAGACTAGCGGGGGGCAGTACAGATACGCAGTATTTT
size: .; D: .; V: TRBV2; J: TRBJ1-2; CDR3: CASRSSGGGGYTF; DNA: TGTGCCAGCCGTAGCTCGGGGGGGGGTGGCTACACCTTC
size: few; D: TRBD2; V: TRBV7-2; J: TRBJ2-1; CDR3: CASSSFSGGIYNEQFF; DNA: TGTGCCAGCAGCTCCTTTAGCGGGGGGATCTACAATGAGCAGTTCTTC
size: .; D: .; V: TRBV6-1; J: TRBJ1-5; CDR3: CASSEQGVNQPQHF; DNA: TGTGCCAGCAGTGAACAGGGTGTCAATCAGCCCCAGCATTTT
size: .; D: .; V: TRBV3-1/TRBV3-2; J: TRBJ1-1; CDR3: CASSLSGGTEAFF; DNA: TGTGCCAGCAGCCTAAGTGGCGGCACTGAAGCTTTCTTT
size: few; D: .; V: TRBV5-1; J: TRBJ1-3; CDR3: CASSSDWGDGGNTIYF; DNA: TGCGCCAGCAGCTCTGATTGGGGGGATGGTGGAAACACCATATATTTT
size: .; D: TRBD1; V: TRBV5-3; J: TRBJ1-1; CDR3: CARSLGRGPFRMNTEAFF; DNA: TGTGCCAGAAGCTTGGGCAGGGGGCCGTTTCGAATGAACACTGAAGCTTTCTTT
size: .; D: TRBD1; V: TRBV18; J: TRBJ2-5; CDR3: CASSTGTGVRETQYF; DNA: TGTGCCAGCTCAACCGGGACAGGGGTTCGGGAGACCCAGTACTTC
size: .; D: TRBD2; V: TRBV19; J: TRBJ2-5; CDR3: CASSISGGAPYQETQYF; DNA: TGTGCCAGTAGTATTAGCGGGGGGGCCCCATACCAAGAGACCCAGTACTTC
size: .; D: .; V: TRBV28; J: TRBJ1-1; CDR3: CASSLLGGEYTEAFF; DNA: TGTGCCAGCAGTTTATTGGGGGGGGAATACACTGAAGCTTTCTTT
size: few; D: .; V: TRBV19; J: TRBJ1-1; CDR3: CASSVGPRAEAFF; DNA: TGTGCCAGTAGTGTGGGGCCCAGGGCTGAAGCTTTCTTT
size: few; D: .; V: TRBV2; J: TRBJ1-1; CDR3: CASSDNQPTEAFF; DNA: TGTGCCAGCAGTGATAACCAGCCCACTGAAGCTTTCTTT
size: few; D: .; V: TRBV7-8; J: TRBJ1-3; CDR3: CASSRERPRRLSGNTIYF; DNA: TGTGCCAGCAGCCGCGAACGGCCTAGACGGCTATCTGGAAACACCATATATTTT
size: few; D: TRBD1; V: TRBV4-1; J: TRBJ1-4; CDR3: CASSQVTGGENEKLFF; DNA: TGCGCCAGCAGCCAAGTTACAGGGGGCGAGAATGAAAAACTGTTTTTT
size: .; D: .; V: TRBV6-6; J: TRBJ1-1; CDR3: CASSYGDINTEAFF; DNA: TGTGCCAGCAGTTACGGGGATATAAACACTGAAGCTTTCTTT
size: .; D: .; V: TRBV6-5; J: TRBJ1-6; CDR3: CASRDPNSPLHF; DNA: TGTGCCAGCAGAGACCCGAATTCACCCCTCCACTTT
size: .; D: .; V: TRBV4-2; J: TRBJ1-5; CDR3: CASSQESGGSGQPQHF; DNA: TGTGCCAGCAGCCAGGAAAGCGGCGGCAGCGGTCAGCCCCAGCATTTT
size: .; D: .; V: TRBV18; J: TRBJ1-3; CDR3: CASSPLAETSGNTIYF; DNA: TGTGCCAGCTCACCACTGGCAGAAACCTCTGGAAACACCATATATTTT
size: .; D: .; V: TRBV7-2; J: TRBJ2-3; CDR3: CASSPRRGRLGPRADTQYF; DNA: TGTGCCAGCAGCCCCCGGAGGGGGAGACTAGGCCCTAGGGCAGATACGCAGTATTTT